This TCR beta chain was documented in a study of early T cells in non-severe SARS-CoV-2 infection. Overall study: Sequencing of unsorted whole blood was done on bulk RNA, leaving chains unpaired.

Germline assignment: CDR1 SGHKS and CDR2 YYEKEE (reference sequence). Between the trimmed V and J ends, which lost 0 bases and 4 bases, there was a span of 10 bases. This CDR3 contains 14 residues. The protocol attached unique molecular identifiers to individual cDNA molecules. A single record per CDR3 protein comes from TCRdb applying MiXCR to the 5' RACE reads. The sample contains tens of thousands of distinct CDR3 sequences, 5% to 6.5% of which appear only once. This TCR was recovered from an adult who was a healthcare worker with PCR-confirmed SARS-CoV-2 infection or an uninfected control (not recorded which). The V gene is TRBV5-5, the J gene TRBJ2-5; D possibly corresponds to TRBD2 (5 bases). The material sequenced was whole blood. CDR3 residues: CASSLVRGTETQYF. The CDR3 DNA sequence: TGTGCCAGCAGCTTGGTTCGGGGAACAGAGACCCAGTACTTC.